This TCR beta chain was recovered during a study of molecular identifiers for immune sequencing clone quantification. General study results and limits: Highly expanded clone sizes could be underestimated by identical TCR molecules sharing a barcode. Whereas clones above 20 RNA copies held under 1% of naive-cell molecules, they held over 98% of effector molecules.

Trimming stripped 3 bases from V and 6 bases from J, with 12 bases between. Germline V CDR1 and CDR2: MNHEY, SMNVEV (reference sequence). The CDR3 has 14 residues. TCRdb fed the PCR reads into MiXCR, producing one record per CDR3 protein. The sample yields around 100,000 distinct CDR3 sequences, roughly 34% seen once. This clonotype turned up a few times. As yet, its antigen is unknown. Naive CD8 T cells were picked out by sorting for CD8+CD4-CCR7+CD45RA+. This chain joins TRBV27 and TRBJ2-1; D is unclear. The sequence was collected from a human donor in good health. Some libraries in this study had Jurkat cell RNA spiked in. Sequences were obtained from naive CD8+ T cells from blood, with Jurkat cell RNA spiked in. Subset: FACS-sorted CD8+CD4-CCR7+CD45RA+ naive T cells. CDR3: CASSFFPSPNEQFF. Written as DNA, the CDR3 is TGTGCCAGCAGTTTTTTTCCCTCGCCCAATGAGCAGTTCTTC.